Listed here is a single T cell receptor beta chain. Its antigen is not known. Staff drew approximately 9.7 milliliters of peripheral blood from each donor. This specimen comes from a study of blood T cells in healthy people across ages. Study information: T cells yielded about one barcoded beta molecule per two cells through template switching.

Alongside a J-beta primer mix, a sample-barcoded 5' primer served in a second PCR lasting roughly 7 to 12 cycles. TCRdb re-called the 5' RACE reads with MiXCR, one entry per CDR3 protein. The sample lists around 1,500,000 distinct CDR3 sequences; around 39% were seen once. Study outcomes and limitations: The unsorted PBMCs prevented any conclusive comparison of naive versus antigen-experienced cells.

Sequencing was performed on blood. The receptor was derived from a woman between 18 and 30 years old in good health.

CDR3 coding DNA: TGTGCCAGCACCCAAGGGGGGGCTAGGGATGAGCAGTACTTC. It yields the protein CASTQGGARDEQYF. The chain uses TRBV28 and TRBJ2-5, with D perhaps matching TRBD2 (7 bases). The germline gives CDR1 MDHEN, CDR2 SYDVKM. The CDR3 runs to 14 residues. V lost 7 bases to trimming and J lost 11 bases, with 23 bases between them.